These T cell receptor beta chains were read from a single sample in a study of blood T cell repertoires in COVID-19. Method: immunoSEQ multiplex PCR; TCRdb's copy keeps in-frame clones and lacks some. The sample includes almost 400,000 clones, around 87% of them seen just once. The sample consisted of peripheral blood. The receptors derive from a woman aged 60-75 years with COVID-19, enrolled during active disease. Each CDR3 is given with its conserved first and last residue. A D gene is named only where the DNA matches it firmly. Size values are once, few and many counts, or a class for expanded clones, and some rows have none.

D gene | clone size | J gene | V gene | CDR3 length | CDR3 protein | CDR3 DNA
. | . | TRBJ2-3 | TRBV18 | 15 | CASSPRDDSTDTQYF | TGTGCCAGCTCACCCCGGGATGATAGCACAGATACGCAGTATTTT
TRBD1 | . | TRBJ2-5 | TRBV5-4 | 14 | CASSFRGSQETQYF | TGTGCCAGCAGCTTCAGGGGGTCTCAAGAGACCCAGTACTTC
TRBD2 | . | TRBJ2-7 | TRBV6-5 | 16 | CASSYSGAGGPYEQYF | TGTGCCAGCAGTTACTCGGGAGCGGGGGGGCCCTACGAGCAGTACTTC
. | . | TRBJ1-5 | TRBV5-5 | 15 | CASSLMGGNNQPQHF | TGTGCCAGCAGCTTGATGGGGGGGAACAATCAGCCCCAGCATTTT
. | once | TRBJ1-1 | TRBV5-1 | 14 | CASSRREPGTEAFF | TGCGCCAGCAGCCGCCGGGAACCGGGGACTGAAGCTTTCTTT
. | . | TRBJ1-4 | TRBV5-1 | 15 | CASSRAAITNEKLFF | TGCGCCAGCAGCCGAGCGGCGATCACTAATGAAAAACTGTTTTTT
. | . | TRBJ1-1 | TRBV6-5 | 15 | CASSRPAGASTEAFF | TGTGCCAGCAGCCGCCCCGCGGGGGCGTCAACTGAAGCTTTCTTT
. | . | TRBJ1-1 | TRBV9 | 17 | CASSAGGGRSMNTEAFF | TGTGCCAGCAGCGCGGGAGGGGGGAGGTCGATGAACACTGAAGCTTTCTTT
TRBD2 | . | TRBJ2-3 | TRBV4-2 | 15 | CASSPKAGVTDTQYF | TGTGCCAGCAGCCCTAAGGCGGGGGTCACAGATACGCAGTATTTT
. | once | TRBJ2-5 | TRBV4-1 | 14 | CASSPMGGQETQYF | TGCGCCAGCAGCCCCATGGGGGGCCAAGAGACCCAGTACTTC
. | . | TRBJ1-4 | TRBV11-2 | 16 | CASSSYYTPGNEKLFF | TGTGCCAGCAGCTCATATTACACCCCTGGCAATGAAAAACTGTTTTTT
. | . | TRBJ1-1 | TRBV4-1 | 17 | CASSHRPRTEKGTEAFF | TGCGCCAGCAGCCACCGTCCCCGGACAGAGAAGGGCACTGAAGCTTTCTTT
. | . | TRBJ1-4 | TRBV9 | 15 | CASSLRDFDNEKLFF | TGTGCCAGCAGCCTGCGGGACTTCGATAATGAAAAACTGTTTTTT
TRBD2 | once | TRBJ2-3 | TRBV4-2 | 19 | CASSQGTSGGLSSTDTQYF | TGTGCCAGCAGCCAGGGGACTAGCGGGGGACTCTCTAGCACAGATACGCAGTATTTT
TRBD1 | . | TRBJ1-5 | TRBV7-9 | 15 | CASSFGETGYQPQHF | TGTGCCAGCAGCTTCGGGGAGACAGGGTACCAGCCCCAGCATTTT
. | . | TRBJ1-2 | TRBV4-2 | 14 | CASSQDKLSIGYTF | TGTGCCAGCAGCCAAGACAAACTTTCCATTGGCTACACCTTC
TRBD1 | once | TRBJ1-1 | TRBV9 | 16 | CASSAVTGTGGTEAFF | TGTGCCAGCAGCGCCGTTACCGGGACAGGGGGCACTGAAGCTTTCTTT
TRBD2 | . | TRBJ2-3 | TRBV5-1 | 16 | CASSFGLAGGRDTQYF | TGCGCCAGCAGCTTCGGACTAGCGGGGGGACGAGATACGCAGTATTTT
TRBD2 | . | TRBJ2-2 | TRBV7-3 | 15 | CASSLGLVNTGELFF | TGTGCCAGCAGCTTAGGACTAGTAAACACCGGGGAGCTGTTTTTT
. | . | TRBJ1-2 | TRBV5-1 | 13 | CASSLAGDYGYTF | TGCGCCAGCAGCTTGGCAGGGGACTATGGCTACACCTTC
. | . | TRBJ1-1 | TRBV5-1 | 15 | CASSIGGAMNTEAFF | TGCGCCAGCAGCATTGGTGGGGCCATGAACACTGAAGCTTTCTTT
. | . | TRBJ2-5 | TRBV21-1 | 12 | CASRGVGETQYF | TGTGCCAGCAGAGGGGTTGGAGAGACCCAGTACTTC
. | . | TRBJ1-1 | TRBV28 | 12 | CASRTTNTEAFF | TGTGCCAGCAGAACCACAAACACTGAAGCTTTCTTT
. | . | TRBJ2-5 | TRBV4-1 | 15 | CASSQDLGLQETQYF | TGCGCCAGCAGCCAAGATCTGGGACTTCAAGAGACCCAGTACTTC
TRBD1 | . | TRBJ1-2 | TRBV4-2 | 16 | CASSHAGTDLNYGYTF | TGTGCCAGCAGCCATGCCGGGACAGACCTTAACTATGGCTACACCTTC
. | . | TRBJ1-4 | TRBV5-1 | 14 | CASSLGPSGEKLFF | TGCGCCAGCAGCTTGGGCCCGTCGGGGGAAAAACTGTTTTTT
. | . | TRBJ1-2 | TRBV28 | 15 | CASSLGDTSNYGYTF | TGTGCCAGCAGTTTGGGTGACACCTCTAACTATGGCTACACCTTC